One sample yielded the 29 T cell receptor beta chains listed below, sequenced in a study of blood T cell repertoires in COVID-19. Some clones are missing from TCRdb's copy, which holds only in-frame ones; the method was immunoSEQ multiplex PCR. The sample lists about 310,000 clones, around 92% seen once, with around 9% in the top ten. The sequenced material came from PBMCs or T cells enriched from blood (not recorded which). These receptors were collected from a woman aged 25 to 39 who had recovered from COVID-19.

This chain links TRBV28 with TRBJ2-7; TRBD2 is a possible D gene (5 bases). Trimming took off 1 base at V and 7 bases at J, with 11 bases between the two ends. Germline V gene lookup returns CDR1 MDHEN and CDR2 SYDVKM. This CDR3 has 13 amino acids. CDR3 in amino acids: CASSLSGWQEQYF. The CDR3 bases are TGTGCCAGCAGTTTATCGGGGTGGCAAGAGCAGTACTTC.

The J gene is TRBJ2-1, the V gene TRBV5-5; perhaps TRBD2 as D (5 bases). Trimming stripped 4 bases from V and 7 bases from J, with 15 bases between. Germline V CDR1 and CDR2: SGHKS, YYEKEE (reference sequence). The CDR3 is 14 amino acids. CDR3 in DNA: TGTGCCAGCAGCACTCTAGGAGGCCGAAATGAGCAGTTCTTC. Translated: CASSTLGGRNEQFF.

This clone has just one count. The chain recombines TRBV6-5 with TRBJ2-3; the D gene is possibly TRBD2 (6 bases). V lost 0 bases and J 7 bases, leaving 14 bases between the germline ends. CDR3 length equals 15 residues. CDR1 is MNHEY, CDR2 SVGAGI, per germline. The DNA for the CDR3 is TGTGCCAGCAGTTACTCTCTGGCGGGACCCAATACGCAGTATTTT. This sequence encodes CASSYSLAGPNTQYF.

This sequence joins TRBV12-5 and TRBJ2-5, with D possibly being TRBD1 (6 bases). Trimming left V 8 bases short and J 4 bases short, with 20 bases between. Germline V gene data show CDR1 as LGHNT and CDR2 as FRNRAP. The CDR3 has 15 residues. This CDR3 reads CASRLGQGLGETQYF. DNA of the CDR3: TGTGCTAGTAGACTGGGGCAGGGGTTGGGAGAGACCCAGTACTTC.

This chain joins TRBV18 and TRBJ1-1; TRBD1 agrees at 9 bases. This CDR3 has 18 amino acids. Germline V gene sequence: CDR1 KGHSH, CDR2 LQKENI. V lost 3 bases to trimming and J lost 4 bases; unmatched junction nucleotides: 15. CDR3 sequence reads: CASSPIQGAGREGTEAFF. For the CDR3, the DNA is TGTGCCAGCTCACCGATACAGGGGGCGGGAAGAGAGGGCACTGAAGCTTTCTTT.

This clone appeared once. V and J are TRBV12-3 or TRBV12-4 and TRBJ1-1; D is uncertain. The CDR3 has 13 residues. V shed 9 bases and J shed 6 bases, with 17 bases lying between them. CDR3 loop: CASYSAGVPEAFF. Here the CDR3 DNA reads TGTGCCAGTTATTCTGCAGGCGTCCCTGAAGCTTTCTTT.

The V gene is TRBV5-6, the J gene TRBJ1-5; 10 bases fit TRBD1. This CDR3 is built from 14 residues. Germline assignment: CDR1 SGHDT and CDR2 YYEEEE. Trimming cost V 3 bases and J 7 bases; bases outside gene matches: 4. CDR3 nucleotide sequence: TGTGCCAGCAGCTCGACAGGGGGCGTACAGCCCCAGCATTTT. This encodes CASSSTGGVQPQHF.

The rearrangement uses TRBV7-9 and TRBJ2-5, with 7 nucleotides matching TRBD2. The CDR3 loop spans 13 amino acids. J gave up 3 bases and V 5 bases, and 3 bases lay outside the gene matches. Looked up from germline, CDR1 is SEHNR and CDR2 is FQNEAQ (reference sequence). The CDR3, as DNA: TGTGCCAGCAGCCGTGGGGGGGAAGAGACCCAGTACTTC. This sequence encodes CASSRGGEETQYF. Looking up the rest from reference TRBV7-9 and TRBJ2-5 gives the full variable domain: DTGVSQNPRHKITKRGQNVTFRCDPISEHNRLYWYRQTLGQGPEFLTYFQNEAQLEKSRLLSDRFSAERPKGSFSTLEIQRTEQGDSAMYLCASSRGGEETQYFGPGTRLLVL.

V usage is TRBV6-5 and J usage is TRBJ2-1; no firm D call. CDR3 length: 13 residues. Deletions cut 7 bases from V and 4 bases from J, with 11 bases between. The germline CDR1 and CDR2 sequences are MNHEY and SVGAGI. CDR3 protein: CASTTFRYNEQFF. In DNA, the CDR3 is TGTGCCAGCACCACCTTCCGGTACAATGAGCAGTTCTTC.

The chain has TRBV7-3 and TRBJ2-1; 9 positions agree with TRBD2. The CDR3 extends over 15 amino acids. The V segment lost 5 bases and the J segment 8 bases; nucleotides outside the gene matches: 10. The germline CDR1 and CDR2 sequences are SGHTA and FQGTGA. For the CDR3, the DNA is TGTGCCAGCAGCCTTAGCGGGAGCGACCTGGATGAGCAGTTCTTC. Protein product: CASSLSGSDLDEQFF.

In the case of this clone: This CDR3 is also generated by other DNA sequences in the sample. The chain uses TRBV9 and TRBJ1-2, with 10 bases matching TRBD1. Germline values: CDR1 SGDLS, CDR2 YYNGEE. The CDR3 contains 15 residues. J was trimmed by 3 bases and V by 0 bases; bases with no gene match: 2. The CDR3 sequence is CASSVGTGGYYGYTF. The CDR3, as DNA: TGTGCCAGCAGCGTAGGGACAGGGGGATACTATGGCTACACCTTC.

In this sample, this clone turned up a few times. This rearrangement joins TRBV12-3 or TRBV12-4 to TRBJ1-1; perhaps TRBD1 as D (6 bases). V lost 5 bases, J lost 8 bases, and 12 bases lay in between. This CDR3 has 12 amino acids. DNA for the CDR3: TGTGCCAGCAGTCTAGTGGACAGCGAAGCTTTCTTT. Amino acids: CASSLVDSEAFF.

The chain couples TRBV4-3 to TRBJ2-1; D is uncertain. The CDR3 covers 13 residues. Germline CDR1 reads LGHNA; CDR2 reads YSLEER. V was pared by 1 base and J by 10 bases, with 11 bases between. The CDR3 DNA reads TGCGCCAGCAGCCAAGTCTTGACTGGGGAGCAGTTCTTC. This codes for CASSQVLTGEQFF.

This chain joins TRBV3-1 (or the pseudogene TRBV3-2) and TRBJ1-3; D call uncertain. Germline loops: CDR1 LGHDT, CDR2 YNNKEL (reference sequence). Between the trimmed V and J ends, which lost 1 base and 4 bases, there was a span of 11 bases. CDR3 size: 15 residues. CDR3 DNA sequence: TGTGCCAGCAGCCAAGGATTTGAGCCAGGAAACACCATATATTTT. Its translation is CASSQGFEPGNTIYF.

This clone came up a few times. The J gene is TRBJ1-4, the V gene TRBV28; D remains unclear. V lost 10 bases and J 4 bases, leaving 19 bases between the germline ends. Per germline, CDR1 MDHEN and CDR2 SYDVKM. The CDR3 is made up of 15 amino acids. In DNA form, the CDR3 reads TGTGCCATCGCCAACGGGGTCAGAAGTAATGAAAAACTGTTTTTT. Translating gives CAIANGVRSNEKLFF.

This chain connects TRBV10-2 to TRBJ2-1; 7 nucleotides align to TRBD1. CDR1 and CDR2 from the germline V gene are WSHSY and SAAADI. V trimming: 6 bases; J trimming: 9 bases; junction bases outside the gene matches: 8. The CDR3 spans 13 residues. CDR3 DNA: TGCGCCAGCAGGAGACAGGGCCTTGCTGAGCAGTTCTTC. Translation: CASRRQGLAEQFF.

The chain carries TRBV27 and TRBJ2-1, with a tentative D call TRBD1 (6 bases). Germline V gene lookup returns CDR1 MNHEY and CDR2 SMNVEV (reference sequence). The CDR3 is made up of 18 amino acids. The V and J ends lost 6 bases and 0 bases respectively, with 21 bases between them. As DNA, the CDR3 is TGTGCCAGCAGGCTTAGGGCAGGACAGCACAGCTCCTACAATGAGCAGTTCTTC. Its translation is CASRLRAGQHSSYNEQFF.

The chain is built from TRBV7-6 and TRBJ2-1; D is possibly TRBD2 (5 bases). The CDR3 totals 17 residues. Between the trimmed V and J ends, which lost 4 bases and 1 base, there was a span of 17 bases. Germline CDR1 and CDR2: SGHVS and FNYEAQ. CDR3 sequence reads: CASSYRGITTSYNEQFF. The CDR3 DNA follows: TGTGCCAGCAGCTACCGGGGAATTACCACTTCCTACAATGAGCAGTTCTTC.

This rearrangement joins TRBV7-2 to TRBJ2-7; TRBD1 matches at 8 bases. Trimming removed 0 bases from V and 4 bases from J; junction bases left unmatched: 11. The CDR3 totals 17 residues. Germline loops: CDR1 SGHTA, CDR2 FQGNSA. The CDR3 is CASSLAPPDRGLYEQYF. The CDR3 DNA follows: TGTGCCAGCAGCTTAGCCCCCCCCGACAGGGGATTGTACGAGCAGTACTTC.

For the CDR3, the DNA is TGTGCCAGCAGTATAACAGGGGATGGCTACACCTTC. The encoded protein is CASSITGDGYTF. The J gene is TRBJ1-2, the V gene TRBV25-1, with TRBD1 identical over 7 bases. Germline V gene sequence: CDR1 MGHDK, CDR2 SYGVNS. V was clipped by 5 bases and J by 6 bases; unmatched bases: 3. This CDR3 region has 12 residues.

V gene TRBV7-2 combines with J gene TRBJ1-2; D gene ambiguous. Trimming took off 5 bases at V and 8 bases at J, with 12 bases between the two ends. Germline V gene lookup returns CDR1 SGHTA and CDR2 FQGNSA. CDR3 size: 12 residues. CDR3 amino acids: CASSRVKRGYTF. CDR3 nucleotide sequence: TGTGCCAGCAGCAGAGTTAAGAGGGGCTACACCTTC.

The chain couples TRBV27 to TRBJ2-7; TRBD2 matches at 9 bases. The CDR3 spans 17 residues. Germline V gives CDR1 MNHEY, CDR2 SMNVEV (reference sequence). Unmatched junction bases numbered 11, after V lost 0 bases and J lost 5 bases. The CDR3, as DNA: TGTGCCAGCAGTTTATCCCTCCCGGGACTAGCTTCCCACGAGCAGTACTTC. It codes for CASSLSLPGLASHEQYF.

This chain uses TRBV27 with TRBJ2-1; 9 bases fit TRBD2. Looked up from germline, CDR1 is MNHEY and CDR2 is SMNVEV (reference sequence). The V gene end was trimmed by 5 bases and the J gene end by 15 bases; junction bases not matched to a gene: 8. The CDR3 is 12 amino acids. The DNA of the CDR3 is TGTGCCAGCAGTCCCCGGACTAGCGAAACGTTCTTC. Its protein is CASSPRTSETFF.

The rearrangement links TRBV6-5 to TRBJ2-7; 8 bases match TRBD2. After removal of 6 bases from V and 0 bases from J, the junction contained 4 bases not matched to a gene. Germline V gene sequence: CDR1 MNHEY, CDR2 SVGAGI. The CDR3 has 14 residues. The CDR3 region is CASRASGSSYEQYF. The CDR3 DNA follows: TGTGCCAGCAGGGCCAGCGGGAGCTCCTACGAGCAGTACTTC.

The chain joins TRBV3-1 (or the pseudogene TRBV3-2) to TRBJ1-1; no definite D call. The CDR3 loop spans 14 amino acids. Trimming removed 0 bases from V and 1 base from J, with 6 bases in between. The V gene's germline CDR1 is LGHDT and CDR2 YNNKEL (reference sequence). CDR3 region: CASSQDSSNTEAFF. The CDR3 DNA sequence: TGTGCCAGCAGCCAAGACAGTTCGAACACTGAAGCTTTCTTT.

The chain recombines TRBV7-9 with TRBJ1-5; D is possibly TRBD1 (5 bases). Trimming left V 7 bases short and J 3 bases short, with 13 bases between. This CDR3 has 14 residues. Germline-derived CDR1 and CDR2 are SEHNR and FQNEAQ (reference sequence). The CDR3 reads CASNREGFNQPQHF. CDR3 bases: TGTGCCAGCAACCGGGAGGGGTTCAATCAGCCCCAGCATTTT.

The chain is built from TRBV10-3 and TRBJ1-1; D perhaps matches TRBD1 (5 bases). From germline, CDR1 is ENHRY and CDR2 SYGVKD. The CDR3 runs to 14 residues. V was clipped by 0 bases and J by 12 bases, with 17 bases between them. The CDR3 DNA reads as TGTGCCATCAGTGAGTCGGGTCAGGGCACTGAGACTTTCTTT. Its translation: CAISESGQGTETFF.

This chain uses TRBV9 with TRBJ2-3; 9 bases are shared with TRBD2. This CDR3 is 15 amino acids long. CDR1 SGDLS and CDR2 YYNGEE come from the germline V gene. Trimming removed 0 bases from V and 4 bases from J; junction bases left unmatched: 3. CDR3 sequence: CASSVDSGSPDTQYF. CDR3 nucleotides: TGTGCCAGCAGCGTAGATAGCGGGAGCCCAGATACGCAGTATTTT.

The rearrangement joins TRBV9 to TRBJ1-1, with D possibly being TRBD1 (6 bases). V dropped 3 bases and J dropped 4 bases, with 13 bases sitting between them. Germline V lookup: CDR1 SGDLS, CDR2 YYNGEE. CDR3 size: 14 residues. CDR3 nucleotides: TGTGCCAGCAGCGCACAGGGATGGGTCACTGAAGCTTTCTTT. As protein: CASSAQGWVTEAFF.